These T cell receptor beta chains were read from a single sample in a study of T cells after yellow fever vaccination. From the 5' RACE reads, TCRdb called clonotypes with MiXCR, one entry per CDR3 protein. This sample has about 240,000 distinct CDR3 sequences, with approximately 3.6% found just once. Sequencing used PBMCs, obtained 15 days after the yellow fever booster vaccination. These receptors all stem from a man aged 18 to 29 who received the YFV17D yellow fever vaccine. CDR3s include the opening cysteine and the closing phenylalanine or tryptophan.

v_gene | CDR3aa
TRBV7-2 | CASSGGGAKNIQYF
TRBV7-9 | CASSSGTSGTGELFF
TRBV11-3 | CASSFGREYEQYF
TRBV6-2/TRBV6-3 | CASSYLYAGAYEQYF
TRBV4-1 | CASSQVLVLAGGRQYF
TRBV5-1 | CASSLAGGARANVLTF
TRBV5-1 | CASSLEGGMETQYF
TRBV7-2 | CASSRGLGKTQHF
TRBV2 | CASSDGLAGTDTQYF
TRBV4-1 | CASSQVFTNSYNEQFF
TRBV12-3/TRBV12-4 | CASSNRVDGYTF
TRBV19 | CASSKRAGADYNEQFF
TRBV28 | CASSRQGAQETQYF
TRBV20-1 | CSARNRGVSIGYTF
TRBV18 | CASSSDRARFPYEQYF
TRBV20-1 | CSATRPTGIETQYF
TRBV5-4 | CASSLGGVPYEQYF
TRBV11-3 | CASIWGLWTQYF
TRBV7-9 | CASTGTVSYNEQFF
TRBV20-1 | CSARSNSGATDTQYF
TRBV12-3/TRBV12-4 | CASSPPSMGHYYGYTF
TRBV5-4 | CASSYDSSSTDTQYF
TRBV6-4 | CASSPSPQETQYF
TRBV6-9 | CASIAQGLDTEAFF
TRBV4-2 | CASSQGPRASSYGYTF
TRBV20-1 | CSASASGSSTDTQYF
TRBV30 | CAWNRDFTDTQYF